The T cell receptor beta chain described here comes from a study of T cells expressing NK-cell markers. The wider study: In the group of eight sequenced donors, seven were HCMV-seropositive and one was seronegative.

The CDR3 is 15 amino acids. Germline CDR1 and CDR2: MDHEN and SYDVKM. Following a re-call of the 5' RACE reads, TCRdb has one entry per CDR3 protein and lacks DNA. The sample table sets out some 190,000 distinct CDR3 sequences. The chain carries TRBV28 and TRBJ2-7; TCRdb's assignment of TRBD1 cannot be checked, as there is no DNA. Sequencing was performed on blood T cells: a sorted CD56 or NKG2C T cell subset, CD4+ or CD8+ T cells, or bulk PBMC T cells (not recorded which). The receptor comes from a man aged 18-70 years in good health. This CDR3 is CASSLALGAAYEQYF.